Listed here are 19 T cell receptor beta chains from one sample, sequenced in a study of shared clonotypes between healthy human individuals. Here immunoSEQ multiplex PCR was the method, and the copy in TCRdb shows in-frame clones only, minus some. The sample holds over a million clones, about 98% seen once. Sample: naive CD4+ T cells sorted from blood. The subset was: CD45RA+ positively selected. The receptor set was obtained from a young man in good health.

The V gene is TRBV7-8, the J gene TRBJ2-2; 8 positions agree with TRBD1. J gave up 9 bases and V 0 bases, and 9 bases lay outside the gene matches. Germline loops: CDR1 SGHVS, CDR2 FQNEAQ. The length of the CDR3 is 16 residues. The CDR3 DNA sequence: TGTGCCAGCAGCTTAGCGCTGGGGCAGGGGGCCAGGGAGCTGTTTTTT. Amino acid sequence: CASSLALGQGARELFF.

This chain joins TRBV15 and TRBJ2-7; D uncertain. The CDR3 sequence is 13 residues long. CDR1 is LNHNV, CDR2 YYDKDF, per germline (reference sequence). Between the trimmed V and J ends, which lost 0 bases and 4 bases, there was a span of 7 bases. Written as DNA, the CDR3 is TGTGCCACCAGCAGAGATTACGAGTACGAGCAGTACTTC. Translated: CATSRDYEYEQYF.

The chain carries TRBV5-4 and TRBJ1-2; possibly TRBD1 for D (5 bases). Trimming removed 3 bases at V and 7 bases at J, with 10 bases between. Germline V gene sequence: CDR1 SGHNT, CDR2 YYREEE (reference sequence). The CDR3 runs 12 residues. CDR3 residues: CASSSQGRGYTF. DNA of the CDR3: TGTGCCAGCAGCTCGCAGGGTCGTGGCTACACCTTC. The full variable domain, its missing parts supplied by reference TRBV5-4 and TRBJ1-2, is ETGVTQSPTHLIKTRGQQVTLRCSSQSGHNTVSWYQQALGQGPQFIFQYYREEENGRGNFPPRFSGLQFPNYSSELNVNALELDDSALYLCASSSQGRGYTFGSGTRLTVV.

Notes on this clone: This specimen includes other DNA sequences encoding the same CDR3. The chain has TRBV18 and TRBJ2-1; D is unresolved. This CDR3 has 12 amino acids. Germline assignment: CDR1 KGHSH and CDR2 LQKENI. Deletions cut 4 bases from V and 7 bases from J, with 8 bases between. The CDR3 spells CASSRLGNEQFF. CDR3 sequence (DNA): TGTGCCAGCTCACGATTGGGGAATGAGCAGTTCTTC.

The chain is built from TRBV6-5 and TRBJ2-5, with 7 bases identical to TRBD1. Unmatched junction bases numbered 8, after V lost 0 bases and J lost 4 bases. Germline lookup yields CDR1 MNHEY and CDR2 SVGAGI. This CDR3 is built from 16 residues. For the CDR3, the DNA is TGTGCCAGCAGTTACTCTGGGCAGGGGGTAGGAGAGACCCAGTACTTC. Encoded protein: CASSYSGQGVGETQYF.

V is TRBV28 and J is TRBJ2-3; no definite D call. Germline V gives CDR1 MDHEN, CDR2 SYDVKM. The CDR3 spans 12 residues. V lost 6 bases and J 2 bases, leaving 6 bases between the germline ends. This CDR3 reads CASRTFTDTQYF. CDR3 nucleotide sequence: TGTGCCAGCAGGACTTTCACAGATACGCAGTATTTT.

The chain couples TRBV11-3 to TRBJ2-1; TRBD1 is a possible D gene (6 bases). The CDR3 loop spans 15 amino acids. The V gene lost 1 base and the J gene lost 4 bases, with 11 bases spanning the gap. The germline CDR1 and CDR2 sequences are SGHNT and YENEEA. The CDR3 coding sequence is TGTGCCAGCAGCTTAGGAGGGGGTCTTTACAATGAGCAGTTCTTC. It translates to CASSLGGGLYNEQFF. Full variable domain (rest looked up from reference TRBV11-3 and TRBJ2-1): EAGVVQSPRYKIIEKKQPVAFWCNPISGHNTLYWYLQNLGQGPELLIRYENEEAVDDSQLPKDRFSAERLKGVDSTLKIQPAELGDSAVYLCASSLGGGLYNEQFFGPGTRLTVL.

V usage is TRBV27 and J usage is TRBJ2-7; TRBD1 agrees at 7 bases. Trimming cost V 9 bases and J 0 bases; bases outside gene matches: 14. The CDR3 covers 16 residues. Germline V gene lookup returns CDR1 MNHEY and CDR2 SMNVEV (reference sequence). This CDR3 is CASSFLGGEDSYEQYF. The CDR3 coding sequence is TGTGCCAGTTCGTTTCTAGGGGGCGAGGACTCCTACGAGCAGTACTTC.

Points on this clone: Other DNA sequences within the sample encode an identical CDR3. The rearrangement links TRBV5-1 to TRBJ2-1, with D hard to call. Looked up from germline, CDR1 is SGHRS and CDR2 is YFSETQ. This CDR3 comprises 14 residues. V lost 0 bases and J lost 1, with 5 bases in between. DNA for the CDR3: TGCGCCAGCAGCTTGGCATCTTCCTACAATGAGCAGTTCTTC. Translated: CASSLASSYNEQFF. The full variable domain, in which reference TRBV5-1 and TRBJ2-1 provide the parts outside the CDR3, is KAGVTQTPRYLIKTRGQQVTLSCSPISGHRSVSWYQQTPGQGLQFLFEYFSETQRNKGNFPGRFSGRQFSNSRSEMNVSTLELGDSALYLCASSLASSYNEQFFGPGTRLTVL.

The DNA for the CDR3 is TGTGCCAGTAGTCCGAAAACAGGCCCCACCGGGGAGCTGTTTTTT. Its translation is CASSPKTGPTGELFF. The J gene is TRBJ2-2, the V gene TRBV19; perhaps TRBD1 as D (5 bases). Germline CDR1 LNHDA, CDR2 SQIVND (reference sequence). The CDR3 is 15 residues long. The ends were cut back, 5 bases at V and 4 bases at J, with 14 bases in the middle.

This rearrangement joins TRBV9 to TRBJ2-1, with 7 bases fitting TRBD2. The V segment lost 2 bases and the J segment 5 bases; nucleotides outside the gene matches: 7. The CDR3 runs 15 residues. Germline lookup yields CDR1 SGDLS and CDR2 YYNGEE. Written as DNA, the CDR3 is TGTGCCAGCAGCGTTGGGGGAGGGCGGGACAATGAGCAGTTCTTC. Translated, it gives CASSVGGGRDNEQFF.

This chain uses TRBV18 with TRBJ2-1; TRBD2 agrees at 9 bases. Per the germline V gene, CDR1 is KGHSH and CDR2 is LQKENI. The V gene end was trimmed by 0 bases and the J gene end by 7 bases; junction bases not matched to a gene: 10. The CDR3 contains 17 residues. The CDR3 loop reads CASSPPRSTSGGNEQFF. CDR3 nucleotides: TGTGCCAGCTCACCACCCCGGTCGACTAGCGGTGGGAATGAGCAGTTCTTC.

The chain links TRBV5-5 to TRBJ2-1; TRBD1 matches 8 bases. The CDR3 has 16 amino acids. Unmatched junction bases numbered 7, after V lost 0 bases and J lost 5 bases. CDR1 and CDR2 (germline): SGHKS, YYEKEE (reference sequence). The CDR3 here is CASSLAPGGLDNEQFF. CDR3 DNA sequence: TGTGCCAGCAGCTTGGCCCCAGGGGGCCTGGACAATGAGCAGTTCTTC.

The chain has TRBV9 and TRBJ2-1; D is possibly TRBD1 or TRBD2 (5 bases each). Trimming removed 5 bases from V and 4 bases from J, with 16 bases in between. This CDR3 has 15 residues. CDR1 and CDR2 (germline): SGDLS, YYNGEE. The CDR3 loop reads CASSGTGTTYNEQFF. CDR3 nucleotide sequence: TGTGCCAGCAGTGGAACCGGGACCACTTACAATGAGCAGTTCTTC.

This rearrangement joins TRBV29-1 to TRBJ2-3; possibly TRBD2 for D (6 bases). The CDR3 covers 15 residues. Trimming cost V 2 bases and J 8 bases, with 20 bases left between them. Germline CDR1 SQVTM, CDR2 ANQGSEA. CDR3 protein: CSVEMGRSAAGTQYF. The CDR3, as DNA: TGCAGCGTTGAAATGGGCCGATCAGCAGCGGGTACGCAGTATTTT.

The genes are TRBV19 and TRBJ1-5; 7 nucleotides agree with TRBD1. V lost 5 bases, J lost 2 bases, and 6 bases stayed unmatched. Germline CDR1 and CDR2: LNHDA and SQIVND (reference sequence). This CDR3 comprises 15 residues. CDR3 residues: CASSLITGGNQPQHF. As DNA, the CDR3 is TGTGCCAGTAGTCTAATTACAGGGGGCAATCAGCCCCAGCATTTT.

This clone has just one count. The rearrangement links TRBV19 to TRBJ1-5; D unresolved. The CDR3 has 14 amino acids. Germline CDR1 LNHDA, CDR2 SQIVND (reference sequence). The germline V and J ends were trimmed by 4 bases and 4 bases, with 11 bases remaining between them. The CDR3 sequence: CASSSGQPNQPQHF. The DNA of the CDR3 is TGTGCCAGTAGTAGCGGTCAGCCGAATCAGCCCCAGCATTTT.

This clone was detected only once. The chain couples TRBV9 to TRBJ2-3; D unclear. The germline V gene encodes CDR1 SGDLS and CDR2 YYNGEE. The CDR3 extends over 15 amino acids. V was shortened by 0 bases and J by 5 bases, with 13 bases between the two germline ends. The CDR3 DNA reads as TGTGCCAGCAGCGTAGCGGCTGTAGCAGGAGATACGCAGTATTTT. Translation: CASSVAAVAGDTQYF.

The chain links TRBV19 to TRBJ1-2; possibly TRBD1 for D (6 bases). Germline values: CDR1 LNHDA, CDR2 SQIVND (reference sequence). The CDR3 is made up of 13 amino acids. The V gene lost 4 bases and the J gene lost 7 bases, with 13 bases spanning the gap. The CDR3 protein is CASSTRGFGGYTF. The DNA of the CDR3 is TGTGCCAGTAGTACCAGGGGTTTTGGTGGCTACACCTTC. Filled out from reference TRBV19 and TRBJ1-2, the complete variable domain reads DGGITQSPKYLFRKEGQNVTLSCEQNLNHDAMYWYRQDPGQGLRLIYYSQIVNDFQKGDIAEGYSVSREKKESFPLTVTSAQKNPTAFYLCASSTRGFGGYTFGSGTRLTVV.